The TCR beta chain under discussion was sequenced for a study of CD8+ T cells in alopecia areata. About the research overall: It was oral tofacitinib, at 5 to 10 mg twice daily, that treated patients received. General study points: The study found higher clonality in lesional than normal scalp, especially in alopecia totalis/universalis. Scalp clonality dropped significantly under tofacitinib, as did expanded CD8+ top-100 clones. Amid tofacitinib therapy, many expanded lesional clones stayed present in scalp and blood.

RNA, once extracted, was reverse transcribed into cDNA for use as the sequencing template. The assay was immunoSEQ multiplex PCR, and TCRdb's table has in-frame clones only and misses some. The sample contains 190,000 or so clones, roughly 50% of which appear only once. With respect to this clone: Its cognate antigen is unknown.

The germline V gene encodes CDR1 LNHDA and CDR2 SQIVND (reference sequence). There are 14 residues in the CDR3. Deletions cut 9 bases from V and 4 bases from J, with 18 bases between. As for treatment: oral pan-JAK inhibitor, 5-10 mg twice daily. Sequences were derived from CD8+ T cells sorted from blood, sampled at week 24, from a patient treated with tofacitinib. This TCR derives from a human donor with alopecia areata. The chain employs TRBV19 and TRBJ1-2, with D possibly TRBD1 on 6 matching bases. CDR3 loop: CASATGPGGYGYTF. The CDR3 DNA reads TGTGCCAGCGCAACAGGGCCCGGGGGCTATGGCTACACCTTC.